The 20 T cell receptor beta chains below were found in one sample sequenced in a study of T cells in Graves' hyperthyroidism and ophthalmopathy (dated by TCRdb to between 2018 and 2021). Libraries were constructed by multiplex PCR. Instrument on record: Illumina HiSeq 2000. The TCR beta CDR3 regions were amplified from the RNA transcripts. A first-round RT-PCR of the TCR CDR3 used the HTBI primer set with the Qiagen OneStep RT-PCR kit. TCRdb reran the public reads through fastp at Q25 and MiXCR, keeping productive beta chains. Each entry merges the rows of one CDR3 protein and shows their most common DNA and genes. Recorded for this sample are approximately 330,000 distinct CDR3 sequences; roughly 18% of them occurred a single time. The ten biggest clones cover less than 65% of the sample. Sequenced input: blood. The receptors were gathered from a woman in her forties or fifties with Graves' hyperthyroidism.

CDR3 residues: CASTEQVNTEAFF. In DNA, the CDR3 is TGTGCCAGTACCGAACAGGTGAACACTGAAGCTTTCTTT. The gene calls are TRBV19 and TRBJ1-1, with a possible D match to TRBD1 (5 bases). Germline V CDR1 and CDR2: LNHDA, SQIVND (reference sequence). Trimming removed 7 bases at V and 0 bases at J, with 9 bases between. CDR3 length equals 13 residues.

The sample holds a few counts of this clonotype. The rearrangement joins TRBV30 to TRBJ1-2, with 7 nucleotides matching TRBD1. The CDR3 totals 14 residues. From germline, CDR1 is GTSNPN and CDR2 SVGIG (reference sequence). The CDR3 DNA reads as TGTGCTATGTACCCCGAGACAGGGAAAAACGGCTACACCTTC. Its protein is CAMYPETGKNGYTF.

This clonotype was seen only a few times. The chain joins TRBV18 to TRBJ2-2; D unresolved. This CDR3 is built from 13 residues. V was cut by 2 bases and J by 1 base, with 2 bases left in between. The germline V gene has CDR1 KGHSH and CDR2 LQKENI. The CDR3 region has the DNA TGTGCCAGCTCACCATGGAACACCGGGGAGCTGTTTTTT. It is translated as CASSPWNTGELFF.

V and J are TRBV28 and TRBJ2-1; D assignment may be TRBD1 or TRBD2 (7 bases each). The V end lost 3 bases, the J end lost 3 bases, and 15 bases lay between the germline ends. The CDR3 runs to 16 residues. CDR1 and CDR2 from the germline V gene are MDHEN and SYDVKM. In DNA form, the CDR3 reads TGTGCCAGCAGTTTCAGGGGGAGGGCCGTCTACAATGAGCAGTTCTTC. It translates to CASSFRGRAVYNEQFF.

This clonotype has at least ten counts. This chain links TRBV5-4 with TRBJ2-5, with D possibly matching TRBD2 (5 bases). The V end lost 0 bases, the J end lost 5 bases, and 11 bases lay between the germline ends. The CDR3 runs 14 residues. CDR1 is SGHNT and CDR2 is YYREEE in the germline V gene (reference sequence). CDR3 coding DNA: TGTGCCAGCAGCTTGGGGGCTAGCACTGAGACCCAGTACTTC. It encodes CASSLGASTETQYF.

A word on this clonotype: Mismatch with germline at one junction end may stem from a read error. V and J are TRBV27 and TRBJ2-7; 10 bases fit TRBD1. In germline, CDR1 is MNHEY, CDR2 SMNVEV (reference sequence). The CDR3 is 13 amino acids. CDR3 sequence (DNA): TGTGCCGGCAGTCGGGACAGGGGCCACGAGCAGTACTTC. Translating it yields CAGSRDRGHEQYF.

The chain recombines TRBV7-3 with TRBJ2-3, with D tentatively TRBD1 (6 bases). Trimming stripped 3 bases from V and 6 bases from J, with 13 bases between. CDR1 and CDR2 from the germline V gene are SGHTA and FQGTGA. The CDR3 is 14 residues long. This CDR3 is CASSFQGKRDTQYF. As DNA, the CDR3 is TGTGCCAGCAGCTTTCAGGGGAAAAGGGATACGCAGTATTTT.

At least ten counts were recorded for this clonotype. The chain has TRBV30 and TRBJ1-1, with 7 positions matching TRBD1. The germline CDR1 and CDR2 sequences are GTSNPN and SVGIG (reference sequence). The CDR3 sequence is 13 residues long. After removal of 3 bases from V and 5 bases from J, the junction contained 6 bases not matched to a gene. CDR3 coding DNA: TGTGCCTGGAGGCAGACAGGGAATACTGAAGCTTTCTTT. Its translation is CAWRQTGNTEAFF.

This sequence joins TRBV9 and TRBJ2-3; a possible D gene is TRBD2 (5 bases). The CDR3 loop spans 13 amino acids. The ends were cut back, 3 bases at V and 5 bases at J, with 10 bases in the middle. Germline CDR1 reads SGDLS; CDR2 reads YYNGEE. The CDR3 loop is CASSERGGDTQYF. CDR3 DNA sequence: TGTGCCAGCAGCGAACGGGGTGGAGATACGCAGTATTTT.

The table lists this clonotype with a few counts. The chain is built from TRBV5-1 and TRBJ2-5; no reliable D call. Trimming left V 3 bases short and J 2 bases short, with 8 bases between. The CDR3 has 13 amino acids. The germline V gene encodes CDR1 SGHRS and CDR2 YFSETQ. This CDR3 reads CASSSTAQETQYF. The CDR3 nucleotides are TGCGCCAGCAGCTCGACCGCACAAGAGACCCAGTACTTC.

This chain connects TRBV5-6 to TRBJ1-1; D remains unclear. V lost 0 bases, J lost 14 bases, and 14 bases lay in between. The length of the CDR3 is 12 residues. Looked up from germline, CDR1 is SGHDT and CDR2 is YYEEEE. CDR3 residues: CASSLGRTAQFF. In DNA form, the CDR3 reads TGTGCCAGCAGCTTGGGGAGGACCGCCCAGTTCTTT.

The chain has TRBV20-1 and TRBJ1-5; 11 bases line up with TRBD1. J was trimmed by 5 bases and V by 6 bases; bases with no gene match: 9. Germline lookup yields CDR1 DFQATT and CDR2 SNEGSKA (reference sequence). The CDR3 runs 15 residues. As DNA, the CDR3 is TGCAGTGCGACCCGATCGGGACAGGGGGATCAGCCCCAGCATTTT. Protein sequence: CSATRSGQGDQPQHF.

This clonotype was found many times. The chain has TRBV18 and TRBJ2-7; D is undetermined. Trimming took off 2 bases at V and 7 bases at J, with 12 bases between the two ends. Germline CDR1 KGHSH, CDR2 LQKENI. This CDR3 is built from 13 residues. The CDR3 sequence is CASSPFPEGEQYF. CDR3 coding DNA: TGTGCCAGCTCACCATTTCCGGAAGGGGAGCAGTACTTC.

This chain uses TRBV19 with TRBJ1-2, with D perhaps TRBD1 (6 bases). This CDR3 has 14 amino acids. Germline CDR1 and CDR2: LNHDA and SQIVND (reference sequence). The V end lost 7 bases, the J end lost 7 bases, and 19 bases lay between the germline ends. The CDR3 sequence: CASTTRTGKIGYTF. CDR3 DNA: TGTGCCAGTACCACCCGAACAGGGAAGATTGGCTACACCTTC.

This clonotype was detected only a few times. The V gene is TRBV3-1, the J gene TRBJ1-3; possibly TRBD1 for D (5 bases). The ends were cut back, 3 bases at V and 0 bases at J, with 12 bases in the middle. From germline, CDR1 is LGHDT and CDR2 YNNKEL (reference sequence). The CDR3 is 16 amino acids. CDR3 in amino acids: CASSQFTGISGNTIYF. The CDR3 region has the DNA TGTGCCAGCAGCCAGTTTACAGGAATCTCTGGAAACACCATATATTTT. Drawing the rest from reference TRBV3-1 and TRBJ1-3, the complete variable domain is DTAVSQTPKYLVTQMGNDKSIKCEQNLGHDTMYWYKQDSKKFLKIMFSYNNKELIINETVPNRFSPKSPDKAHLNLHINSLELGDSAVYFCASSQFTGISGNTIYFGEGSWLTVV.

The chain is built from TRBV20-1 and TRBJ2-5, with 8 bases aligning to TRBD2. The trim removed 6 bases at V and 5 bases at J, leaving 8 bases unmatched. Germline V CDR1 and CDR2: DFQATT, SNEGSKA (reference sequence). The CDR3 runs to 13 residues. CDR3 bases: TGCAGTGCAAGCATAGCGGGGTTGGAGACCCAGTACTTC. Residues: CSASIAGLETQYF.

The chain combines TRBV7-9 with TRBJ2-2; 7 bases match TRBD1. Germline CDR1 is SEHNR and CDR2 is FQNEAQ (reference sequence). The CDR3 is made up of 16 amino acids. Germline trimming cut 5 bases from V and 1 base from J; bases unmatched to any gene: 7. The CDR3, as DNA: TGTGCCAGCAGCATGGGTCGGACAGGGAACACCGGGGAGCTGTTTTTT. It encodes CASSMGRTGNTGELFF.

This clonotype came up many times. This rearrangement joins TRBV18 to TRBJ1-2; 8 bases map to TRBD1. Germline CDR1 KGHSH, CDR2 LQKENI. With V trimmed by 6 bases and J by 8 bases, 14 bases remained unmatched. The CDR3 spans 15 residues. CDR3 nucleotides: TGTGCCAGCTCGGGACAGGAAGTCCCCTCGGAAGGCTACACCTTC. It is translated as CASSGQEVPSEGYTF.

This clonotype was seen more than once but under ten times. CDR3 coding DNA: TGTGCCAGCAGCCAAGAGGGGGTAACTAACACCGGGGAGCTGTTTTTT. It is translated as CASSQEGVTNTGELFF. This chain joins TRBV4-2 and TRBJ2-2; D is tentatively TRBD1 or TRBD2 (5 bases each). V gave up 0 bases and J gave up 2 bases, with 10 bases separating them. Per germline, CDR1 LGHNA and CDR2 YNFKEQ. The CDR3 length is 16 residues.

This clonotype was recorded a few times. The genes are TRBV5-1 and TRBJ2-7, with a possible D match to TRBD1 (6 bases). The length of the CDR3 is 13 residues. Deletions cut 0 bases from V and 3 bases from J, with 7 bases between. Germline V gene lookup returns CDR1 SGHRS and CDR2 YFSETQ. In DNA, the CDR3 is TGCGCCAGCAGCTTGGGACAGGACTACGAGCAGTACTTC. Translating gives CASSLGQDYEQYF.